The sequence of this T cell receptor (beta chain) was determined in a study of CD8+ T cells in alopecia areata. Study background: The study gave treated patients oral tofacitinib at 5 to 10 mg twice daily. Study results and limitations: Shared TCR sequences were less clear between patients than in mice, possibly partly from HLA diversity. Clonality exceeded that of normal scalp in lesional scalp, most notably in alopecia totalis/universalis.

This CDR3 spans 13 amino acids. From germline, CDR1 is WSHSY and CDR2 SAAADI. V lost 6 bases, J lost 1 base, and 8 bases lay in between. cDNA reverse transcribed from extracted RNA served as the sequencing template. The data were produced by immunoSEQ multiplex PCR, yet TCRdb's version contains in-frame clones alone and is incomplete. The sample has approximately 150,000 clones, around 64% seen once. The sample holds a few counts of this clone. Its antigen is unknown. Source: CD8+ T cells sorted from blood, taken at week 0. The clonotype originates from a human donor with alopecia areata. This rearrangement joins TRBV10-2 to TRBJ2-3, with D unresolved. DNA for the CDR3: TGCGCCAGCAGCCGACAAGGCACAGATACGCAGTATTTT. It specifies CASSRQGTDTQYF.